These 8 T cell receptor beta chains originate from one sample sequenced in a study of T cells after yellow fever vaccination. TCRdb passed the 5' RACE reads through MiXCR, listing each CDR3 protein once. The repertoire holds about 630,000 distinct CDR3 sequences, with about 12% as singletons. The material was PBMCs, obtained on the day of the yellow fever booster vaccination. The receptors originated from a man aged 30 to 39 who received the YFV17D yellow fever vaccine.

This clonotype was counted only a few times. The V gene is TRBV3-1, the J gene TRBJ1-1; D is unresolved. The CDR3 consists of 13 residues. The germline gives CDR1 LGHDT, CDR2 YNNKEL (reference sequence). Trimming pared 6 bases from V and 5 bases from J, leaving 13 bases between. CDR3 in DNA: TGTGCCAGCAGTATCAAGGGCGGAACTGAAGCTTTCTTT. As protein: CASSIKGGTEAFF.

The CDR3 nucleotides read TGTGCCAGCAGCCTGGCCCAGCCGCGGGAGACCCAGTACTTC. It specifies CASSLAQPRETQYF. V gene TRBV6-1 combines with J gene TRBJ2-5; D is undetermined. The germline CDR1 and CDR2 sequences are MNHNS and SASEGT. The V end lost 6 bases, the J end lost 5 bases, and 16 bases lay between the germline ends. This CDR3 is 14 amino acids long.

CDR3 sequence: CASSVGSGPGEGYTF. The DNA of the CDR3 is TGTGCCAGCAGCGTAGGCTCAGGACCAGGGGAAGGCTACACCTTC. The V call is TRBV9, the J call TRBJ1-2; D may be TRBD1 (6 bases). The V and J ends lost 0 bases and 8 bases respectively, with 17 bases between them. The CDR3 is 15 residues long. Germline V gene lookup returns CDR1 SGDLS and CDR2 YYNGEE.

The chain joins TRBV29-1 to TRBJ2-1; TRBD2 aligns across 7 bases. V was pared by 6 bases and J by 9 bases, with 11 bases of the junction left unmatched. This CDR3 is built from 13 residues. CDR1 SQVTM and CDR2 ANQGSEA come from the germline V gene. The CDR3 is CSVGGRAGSEQFF. CDR3 in DNA: TGCAGCGTGGGGGGGAGGGCCGGTAGTGAGCAGTTCTTC.

The rearrangement links TRBV20-1 to TRBJ2-7; D not certain. V was shortened by 3 bases and J by 3 bases, with 18 bases between the two germline ends. The germline CDR1 and CDR2 sequences are DFQATT and SNEGSKA (reference sequence). This CDR3 comprises 15 residues. CDR3 sequence reads: CSASAVDLNFYEQYF. As DNA, the CDR3 is TGCAGTGCTAGTGCCGTAGACCTGAACTTCTACGAGCAGTACTTC.

As to this clonotype: Germline is not matched at one junction end, which may reflect a read error. The chain employs TRBV20-1 and TRBJ2-2; the D is unclear. The CDR3 runs to 11 residues. Germline CDR1 reads DFQATT; CDR2 reads SNEGSKA (reference sequence). The CDR3 is CSATNAGELFF. CDR3 DNA: TGCAGTGCTACGAACGCCGGGGAGCTGTTTTTT.

The sample holds a few counts of this clonotype. The rearrangement links TRBV5-1 to TRBJ1-1; 7 bases are shared with TRBD1. Germline V gene sequence: CDR1 SGHRS, CDR2 YFSETQ. The CDR3 loop spans 14 amino acids. The trim removed 0 bases at V and 3 bases at J, leaving 2 bases unmatched. The CDR3 sequence is CASSLGDRDTEAFF. The CDR3 bases are TGCGCCAGCAGCTTGGGTGACAGGGACACTGAAGCTTTCTTT.

V usage is TRBV14 and J usage is TRBJ2-3; weak D call: TRBD1 (5 bases). Germline V lookup: CDR1 SGHDN, CDR2 FVKESK. The CDR3 runs 13 residues. V lost 7 bases and J lost 0, with 8 bases in between. CDR3 nucleotides: TGTGCCAGCACCGGACAAAGCACAGATACGCAGTATTTT. Its translation is CASTGQSTDTQYF.